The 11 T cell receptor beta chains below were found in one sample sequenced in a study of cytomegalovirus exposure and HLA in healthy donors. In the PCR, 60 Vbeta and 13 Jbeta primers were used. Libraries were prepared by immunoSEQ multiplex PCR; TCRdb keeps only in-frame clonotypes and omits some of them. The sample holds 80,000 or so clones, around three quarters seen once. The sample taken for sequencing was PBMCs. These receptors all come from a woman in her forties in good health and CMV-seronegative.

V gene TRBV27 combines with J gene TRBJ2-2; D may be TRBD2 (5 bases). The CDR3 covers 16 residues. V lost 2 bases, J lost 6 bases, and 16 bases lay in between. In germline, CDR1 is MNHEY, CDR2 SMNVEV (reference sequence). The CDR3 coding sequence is TGTGCCAGCAGTTTAGTGGGATCGAGGGCCCCCGGGGAGCTGTTTTTT. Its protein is CASSLVGSRAPGELFF.

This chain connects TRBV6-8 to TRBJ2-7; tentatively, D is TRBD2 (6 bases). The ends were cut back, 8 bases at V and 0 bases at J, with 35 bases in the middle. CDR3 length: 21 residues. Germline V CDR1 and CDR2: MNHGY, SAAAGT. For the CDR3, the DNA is TGTGCCAGCCCGCTCAGTTCGATGACTAGTTCAGGGAGGCACCACTCCTACGAGCAGTACTTC. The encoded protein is CASPLSSMTSSGRHHSYEQYF.

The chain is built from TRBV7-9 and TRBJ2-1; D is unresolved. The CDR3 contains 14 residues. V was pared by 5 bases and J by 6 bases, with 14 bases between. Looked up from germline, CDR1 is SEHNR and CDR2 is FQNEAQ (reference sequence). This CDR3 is CASSPTWAINEQFF. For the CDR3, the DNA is TGTGCCAGCAGCCCCACATGGGCCATCAATGAGCAGTTCTTC.

The CDR3 loop is CASSLEGQGVAQPQHF. The CDR3 DNA reads as TGTGCCAGCAGCTTAGAAGGGCAGGGGGTGGCTCAGCCCCAGCATTTT. The chain couples TRBV7-2 to TRBJ1-5; 7 nucleotides line up with TRBD1. Germline CDR1 reads SGHTA; CDR2 reads FQGNSA. J gave up 6 bases and V 1 base, and 9 bases lay outside the gene matches. This CDR3 is built from 16 residues.

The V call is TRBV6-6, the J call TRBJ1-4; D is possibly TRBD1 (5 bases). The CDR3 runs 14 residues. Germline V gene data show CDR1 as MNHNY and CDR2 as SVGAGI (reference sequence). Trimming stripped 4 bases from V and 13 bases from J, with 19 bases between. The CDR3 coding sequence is TGTGCCAGCAGTTTGCCCCCCCCAGGGCCGGGACTGTTTTTT. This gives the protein CASSLPPPGPGLFF.

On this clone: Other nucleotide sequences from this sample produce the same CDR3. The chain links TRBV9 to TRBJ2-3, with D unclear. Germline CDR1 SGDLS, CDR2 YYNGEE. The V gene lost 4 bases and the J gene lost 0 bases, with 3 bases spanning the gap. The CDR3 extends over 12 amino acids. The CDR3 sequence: CASSLSTDTQYF. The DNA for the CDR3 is TGTGCCAGCAGCCTTAGCACAGATACGCAGTATTTT.

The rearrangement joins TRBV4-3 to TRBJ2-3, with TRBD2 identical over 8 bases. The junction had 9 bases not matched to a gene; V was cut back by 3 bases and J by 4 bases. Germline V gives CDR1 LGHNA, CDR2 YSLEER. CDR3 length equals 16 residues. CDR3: CASSHQSGRGADTQYF. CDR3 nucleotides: TGCGCCAGCAGCCATCAAAGCGGGCGGGGGGCAGATACGCAGTATTTT.

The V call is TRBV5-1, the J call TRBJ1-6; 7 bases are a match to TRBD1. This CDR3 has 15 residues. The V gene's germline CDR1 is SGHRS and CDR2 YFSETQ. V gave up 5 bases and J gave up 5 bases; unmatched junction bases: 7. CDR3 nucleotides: TGCGCCAGCAGACACGGACAGGCTGATAATTCACCCCTCCACTTT. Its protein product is CASRHGQADNSPLHF. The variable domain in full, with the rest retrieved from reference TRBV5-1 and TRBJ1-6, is KAGVTQTPRYLIKTRGQQVTLSCSPISGHRSVSWYQQTPGQGLQFLFEYFSETQRNKGNFPGRFSGRQFSNSRSEMNVSTLELGDSALYLCASRHGQADNSPLHFGNGTRLTVT.

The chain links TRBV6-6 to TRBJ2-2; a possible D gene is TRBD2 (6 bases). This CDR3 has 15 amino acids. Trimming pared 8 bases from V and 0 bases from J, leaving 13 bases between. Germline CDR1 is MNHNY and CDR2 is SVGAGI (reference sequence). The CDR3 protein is CASEPAGPNTGELFF. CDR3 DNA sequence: TGTGCCAGCGAACCAGCGGGCCCGAACACCGGGGAGCTGTTTTTT.

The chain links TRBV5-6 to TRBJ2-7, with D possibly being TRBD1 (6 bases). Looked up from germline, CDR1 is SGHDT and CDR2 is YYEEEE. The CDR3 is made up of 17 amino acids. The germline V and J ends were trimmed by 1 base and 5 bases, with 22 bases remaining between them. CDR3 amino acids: CASSLWGRQGGRDEQYF. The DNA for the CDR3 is TGTGCCAGCAGCTTGTGGGGCCGCCAAGGGGGTCGGGACGAGCAGTACTTC. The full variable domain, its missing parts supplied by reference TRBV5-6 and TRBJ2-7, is DAGVTQSPTHLIKTRGQQVTLRCSPKSGHDTVSWYQQALGQGPQFIFQYYEEEERQRGNFPDRFSGHQFPNYSSELNVNALLLGDSALYLCASSLWGRQGGRDEQYFGPGTRLTVT.

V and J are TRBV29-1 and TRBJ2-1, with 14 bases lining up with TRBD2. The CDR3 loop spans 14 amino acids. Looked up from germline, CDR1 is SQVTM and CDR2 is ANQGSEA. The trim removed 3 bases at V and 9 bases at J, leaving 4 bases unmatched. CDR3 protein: CSVERTSGRSEQFF. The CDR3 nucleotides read TGCAGCGTTGAGCGGACTAGCGGGAGGAGTGAGCAGTTCTTC.